Shown below are 11 T cell receptor beta chains from a single sample sequenced in a study of control samples from healthy donors and cancer patients (TCRdb year 2020). The library relied on the immunoSEQ multiplex PCR assay. Sourced from immuneACCESS, this table was stored by TCRdb with only in-frame sequences that have V and J called. A share of the clones is absent; for the studies checked, an unresolved V gene accounts for under half, and the remainder has no known explanation. In all, the sample holds 130,000 to 150,000 clones, and roughly 93% of those were seen once. The ten top clones hold 5.8% of the sample. Sequenced material: blood. The receptors shown here come from a man aged 18 to 29 in good health.

The chain combines TRBV7-9 with TRBJ2-4, with D possibly being TRBD2 (6 bases). Between the trimmed V and J ends, which lost 1 base and 6 bases, there was a span of 13 bases. The CDR3 spans 15 residues. In germline, CDR1 is SEHNR, CDR2 FQNEAQ (reference sequence). The CDR3 nucleotides are TGTGCCAGCAGCTTAGGGGGTGCGGGGACAAACATTCAGTACTTC. It yields the protein CASSLGGAGTNIQYF.

This sequence joins TRBV28 and TRBJ1-5; no definite D call. Germline assignment: CDR1 MDHEN and CDR2 SYDVKM. V lost 3 bases and J lost 0, with 9 bases in between. The CDR3 is 15 residues long. CDR3 sequence reads: CASSLTFYSNQPQHF. DNA for the CDR3: TGTGCCAGCAGTTTGACATTTTATAGCAATCAGCCCCAGCATTTT.

As DNA, the CDR3 is TGTGCCAGCAGTTTTACAAACCAAGAGACCCAGTACTTC. Translated, it gives CASSFTNQETQYF. The V call is TRBV28, the J call TRBJ2-5; D is uncertain. CDR1 and CDR2 (germline): MDHEN, SYDVKM. Trimming removed 3 bases from V and 0 bases from J, with 5 bases in between. The CDR3 contains 13 residues.

The rearrangement links TRBV11-2 to TRBJ2-7; TRBD1 matches at 9 bases. The CDR3 consists of 14 residues. V lost 2 bases and J lost 6; bases outside the gene matches: 5. In germline, CDR1 is SGHAT, CDR2 FQNNGV. CDR3 DNA sequence: TGTGCCAGCAGCTTACCCACAGGGGGCGGCGAGCAGTACTTC. Translation: CASSLPTGGGEQYF.

The V gene is TRBV5-1, the J gene TRBJ1-1; unclear D gene. V was clipped by 0 bases and J by 10 bases, with 13 bases between them. This CDR3 contains 13 residues. Germline loops: CDR1 SGHRS, CDR2 YFSETQ. The CDR3 nucleotides read TGCGCCAGCAGCTTGGAGGTGGGTCGTGGAGCTTTCTTT. It translates to CASSLEVGRGAFF.

This clone was recorded once. This chain links TRBV6-2 or TRBV6-3 with TRBJ2-7; unclear D gene. The CDR3 is 12 residues long. Trimming removed 5 bases from V and 7 bases from J, with 12 bases in between. The germline V gene has CDR1 MNHEY and CDR2 SVGEGT. This CDR3 reads CASSVGGGEQYF. The CDR3 DNA reads as TGTGCCAGCAGTGTCGGTGGTGGGGAGCAGTACTTC.

The chain uses TRBV19 and TRBJ1-4, with D hard to call. Trimming removed 1 base from V and 4 bases from J, with 7 bases in between. This CDR3 contains 14 residues. Germline values: CDR1 LNHDA, CDR2 SQIVND (reference sequence). CDR3 amino acids: CASSIGTLNEKLFF. In DNA, the CDR3 is TGTGCCAGTAGTATAGGAACCCTTAATGAAAAACTGTTTTTT.

This clone appeared once. V gene TRBV30 combines with J gene TRBJ1-1, with 7 bases lining up with TRBD1. With V trimmed by 3 bases and J by 5 bases, 6 bases remained unmatched. Germline values: CDR1 GTSNPN, CDR2 SVGIG (reference sequence). The CDR3 has 13 amino acids. The CDR3 bases are TGTGCCTGGAGATCTCAGGGGGAGACTGAAGCTTTCTTT. It codes for CAWRSQGETEAFF.

The chain combines TRBV19 with TRBJ1-1; D ambiguous. The germline V gene encodes CDR1 LNHDA and CDR2 SQIVND (reference sequence). Deletions cut 10 bases from V and 5 bases from J, with 8 bases between. The CDR3 spans 10 residues. The CDR3 is CATGWTEAFF. Here the CDR3 DNA reads TGTGCCACCGGGTGGACTGAAGCTTTCTTT.

The J gene is TRBJ2-7, the V gene TRBV21-1; the table's TRBD1 call for D was not verified on the DNA. TRBV21-1 represents a pseudogene. The CDR3 is 14 amino acids. CDR3 region: CASSTDRGHYEQYF. The CDR3 nucleotides are TGTGCCAGCAGCACCGACAGGGGACACTACGAGCAGTACTTC.

The chain couples TRBV12-3 or TRBV12-4 to TRBJ2-1; D gene unclear. V gave up 2 bases and J gave up 9 bases, with 11 bases separating them. The CDR3 spans 13 residues. The chain's CDR3 is CASSLSGSPEQFF. CDR3 in DNA: TGTGCCAGCAGTTTATCGGGCTCCCCTGAGCAGTTCTTC.